The 22 T cell receptor beta chains below all came from one sample that was sequenced in a study of T cells in Graves' hyperthyroidism and ophthalmopathy. RNA transcripts were the template for amplifying TCR beta CDR3 regions. The HTBI primer set was used in a first-round RT-PCR of the TCR CDR3. From the multiplex PCR reads, TCRdb called clonotypes with MiXCR, one entry per CDR3 protein. The sample has about 280,000 distinct CDR3 sequences; around 25% are singletons. The specimen sequenced was blood. The receptors were gathered from a man aged 35 to 55 with Graves' hyperthyroidism that later progressed to Graves' ophthalmopathy.

This clonotype has at least ten counts. This rearrangement joins TRBV5-1 to TRBJ2-2; tentative D call: TRBD2 (6 bases). The germline V gene encodes CDR1 SGHRS and CDR2 YFSETQ. The ends were cut back, 4 bases at V and 8 bases at J, with 15 bases in the middle. The CDR3 extends over 14 amino acids. In DNA form, the CDR3 reads TGCGCCAGCAGCCAAAGCGGGCCTGTGGGGGAGCTGTTTTTT. Translation gives CASSQSGPVGELFF.

Many counts were recorded for this clonotype. The V and J genes are TRBV5-1 and TRBJ2-6; 14 bases are shared with TRBD2. CDR3 length equals 18 residues. J gave up 0 bases and V 5 bases, and 4 bases lay outside the gene matches. The germline gives CDR1 SGHRS, CDR2 YFSETQ. The CDR3 sequence is CASRRLAGGSSGANVLTF. The CDR3 DNA reads TGCGCCAGCAGACGACTAGCGGGAGGGAGCTCTGGGGCCAACGTCCTGACTTTC.

This clonotype showed up many times. CDR3 DNA sequence: TGCAGCGTTACGCCCCCGGGACAGTCCTACGAGCAGTACTTC. Amino acid sequence: CSVTPPGQSYEQYF. The genes are TRBV29-1 and TRBJ2-7, with 7 bases aligning to TRBD1. In germline, CDR1 is SQVTM, CDR2 ANQGSEA. This CDR3 is 14 amino acids long. J lost 1 base, V lost 5 bases, and 8 bases had no gene match.

This clonotype was observed many times. J is TRBJ2-7 and V is TRBV12-3 or TRBV12-4; D is undetermined. The ends were cut back, 0 bases at V and 9 bases at J, with 9 bases in the middle. This CDR3 has 12 residues. CDR3 in amino acids: CASSLAAYVQYF. The CDR3 region has the DNA TGTGCCAGCAGTTTAGCGGCGTATGTGCAGTACTTC.

This clonotype has at least ten counts. The chain recombines TRBV4-1 with TRBJ1-5; unclear D gene. Germline assignment: CDR1 MGHRA and CDR2 YSYEKL. V was clipped by 2 bases and J by 7 bases, with 9 bases between them. The CDR3 runs 13 residues. This chain's CDR3 is CASSQSPSQPQHF. The CDR3 nucleotides are TGCGCCAGCAGCCAATCCCCCAGCCAGCCCCAGCATTTT.

In its sample, this clonotype was seen many times. This rearrangement joins TRBV5-1 to TRBJ1-1; TRBD1 agrees at 9 bases. This CDR3 contains 14 residues. The trim removed 4 bases at V and 1 base at J, leaving 2 bases unmatched. Per germline, CDR1 SGHRS and CDR2 YFSETQ. The CDR3 DNA sequence: TGCGCCAGCAGCAAGGGACAGGGGAACACTGAAGCTTTCTTT. Protein sequence: CASSKGQGNTEAFF.

This clonotype was detected ten times or more. The chain is built from TRBV27 and TRBJ2-6, with TRBD1 matching 8 bases. Germline CDR1 reads MNHEY; CDR2 reads SMNVEV (reference sequence). The trim removed 6 bases at V and 4 bases at J, leaving 11 bases unmatched. The CDR3 loop spans 17 amino acids. CDR3 sequence: CASRGWQGAPGANVLTF. DNA of the CDR3: TGTGCCAGCAGAGGGTGGCAGGGGGCGCCCGGGGCCAACGTCCTGACTTTC.

This clonotype was detected ten times or more. The rearrangement links TRBV28 to TRBJ1-3; D gene ambiguous. CDR1 and CDR2 (germline): MDHEN, SYDVKM. V dropped 9 bases and J dropped 4 bases, with 4 bases sitting between them. This CDR3 has 10 residues. Here the CDR3 DNA reads TGTGCCAGTAAAGGAAACACCATATATTTT. It yields the protein CASKGNTIYF.

This clonotype showed up many times. This chain connects TRBV6-2 or TRBV6-3 to TRBJ1-2; D is unclear. CDR3 length equals 16 residues. The germline gives CDR1 MNHEY, CDR2 SVGEGT. Deletions cut 0 bases from V and 4 bases from J, with 15 bases between. The CDR3 DNA is TGTGCCAGCAGTTACTCGATCGGCAGCCGGTCCTATGGCTACACCTTC. This translates into CASSYSIGSRSYGYTF.

This clonotype was seen many times. The rearrangement links TRBV3-1 to TRBJ2-7; TRBD2 is a possible D gene (7 bases). Germline lookup yields CDR1 LGHDT and CDR2 YNNKEL (reference sequence). CDR3 length: 15 amino acids. V shed 4 bases and J shed 5 bases, with 18 bases lying between them. The CDR3 nucleotides are TGTGCCAGCAGCCTTGGGGGGGCAGGGAGGAACGAGCAGTACTTC. Residues: CASSLGGAGRNEQYF.

As DNA, the CDR3 is TGTGCCAGCAGTTTATCGGCTAGCGGACTCAATGAGCAGTTCTTC. It is translated as CASSLSASGLNEQFF. J is TRBJ2-1 and V is TRBV27; 7 nucleotides agree with TRBD2. Germline-derived CDR1 and CDR2 are MNHEY and SMNVEV (reference sequence). Trimming took 0 bases from V and 6 from J; bases not matched to a gene: 5. The CDR3 has 15 amino acids.

This clonotype came up many times. A clone one base away is much larger, so this may be a read error. The chain couples TRBV2 to TRBJ2-5; D is undetermined. The CDR3 totals 11 residues. V shed 8 bases and J shed 5 bases, with 9 bases lying between them. The germline CDR1 and CDR2 sequences are SNHLY and FYNNEI. CDR3 sequence (DNA): TGTGCCAGCTCGAAGATGGAGACCCAGTACTTC. Its protein is CASSKMETQYF.

The chain carries TRBV27 and TRBJ1-1; D remains ambiguous. CDR1 MNHEY and CDR2 SMNVEV come from the germline V gene (reference sequence). The CDR3 is 15 amino acids. The V gene lost 5 bases and the J gene lost 2 bases, with 15 bases spanning the gap. DNA for the CDR3: TGTGCCAGCAGTCCCCTGGGAACAGCTAACACTGAAGCTTTCTTT. It encodes CASSPLGTANTEAFF.

This clonotype was found many times. J is TRBJ1-5 and V is TRBV19, with no clear D. CDR3 length: 14 residues. With 5 bases removed from V and 7 bases from J, the gap between germline ends came to 15 bases. CDR1 and CDR2 (germline): LNHDA, SQIVND (reference sequence). CDR3 in amino acids: CASSERRLQQPQHF. In nucleotides, the CDR3 is TGTGCCAGTAGTGAGAGACGTCTTCAACAGCCCCAGCATTTT.

This clonotype was seen at least ten times. The rearrangement joins TRBV2 to TRBJ1-2; perhaps TRBD1 as D (6 bases). V was cut by 0 bases and J by 8 bases, with 16 bases left in between. CDR1 and CDR2 from the germline V gene are SNHLY and FYNNEI. The CDR3 runs to 15 residues. The CDR3 DNA sequence: TGTGCCAGCAGTGAAGCTGTGGGCAGGGGTTCCGGCTACACCTTC. Translation: CASSEAVGRGSGYTF.

This chain uses TRBV7-2 with TRBJ2-5; D gene uncertain. The germline gives CDR1 SGHTA, CDR2 FQGNSA. The CDR3 covers 13 residues. The germline V and J ends were trimmed by 5 bases and 2 bases, with 9 bases remaining between them. The CDR3 loop reads CASSPHSQETQYF. The DNA of the CDR3 is TGTGCCAGCAGCCCCCACAGTCAAGAGACCCAGTACTTC.

This clonotype was observed many times. The V gene is TRBV13, the J gene TRBJ2-7; 8 bases line up with TRBD1. With 4 bases clipped from V and 2 bases from J, the junction kept 4 bases outside the gene matches. The germline CDR1 and CDR2 sequences are PRHDT and FYEKMQ (reference sequence). The CDR3 length is 14 residues. The CDR3 sequence is CASSSPGQAYEQYF. The CDR3 DNA sequence: TGTGCCAGCAGCTCGCCGGGACAGGCCTACGAGCAGTACTTC.

The chain combines TRBV12-3 or TRBV12-4 with TRBJ1-3, with unresolved D. CDR3 length: 14 amino acids. V was trimmed by 6 bases and J by 0 bases, leaving 9 bases between them. As DNA, the CDR3 is TGTGCCAGCAGCCCGACGTACTCTGGAAACACCATATATTTT. Its translation: CASSPTYSGNTIYF.

This clonotype was found many times. This chain uses TRBV6-5 with TRBJ2-7; possible D gene TRBD1, 5 bases. This CDR3 is built from 13 residues. Between the trimmed V and J ends, which lost 5 bases and 2 bases, there was a span of 10 bases. Germline-derived CDR1 and CDR2 are MNHEY and SVGAGI. This CDR3 is CASSPGQPYEQYF. CDR3 nucleotides: TGTGCCAGCAGTCCCGGACAACCCTACGAGCAGTACTTC.

The chain employs TRBV30 and TRBJ1-1; no clear D. Trimming removed 0 bases from V and 6 bases from J, with 14 bases in between. The CDR3 loop spans 14 amino acids. Germline V CDR1 and CDR2: GTSNPN, SVGIG (reference sequence). The CDR3, as DNA: TGTGCCTGGAGTGTAAGTCCCTTTTCGCCTGAAGCTTTCTTT. It encodes CAWSVSPFSPEAFF.

The V call is TRBV7-2, the J call TRBJ1-2, with 12 bases fitting TRBD1. Losses at the gene ends were 5 bases for V and 7 bases for J; bases not matched to a gene: 8. The CDR3 is 15 residues long. Looked up from germline, CDR1 is SGHTA and CDR2 is FQGNSA. The CDR3 protein is CASSKTGQGAFGYTF. The CDR3 DNA sequence: TGTGCCAGCAGCAAGACGGGACAGGGGGCCTTTGGCTACACCTTC.

This clonotype was seen ten or more times. DNA for the CDR3: TGTGCCAGCAGCTTAGGATTAGCGGGAGTGGAGACCCAGTACTTC. This sequence encodes CASSLGLAGVETQYF. The chain is built from TRBV7-2 and TRBJ2-5; 9 nucleotides align to TRBD2. Germline trimming cut 1 base from V and 5 bases from J; bases unmatched to any gene: 5. Germline loops: CDR1 SGHTA, CDR2 FQGNSA. The CDR3 totals 15 residues.